Each of the 25 T cell receptor beta chains below was sequenced from the same sample in a study of blood T cells in healthy people across ages. A sample-barcoded 5' primer and a J-beta primer mix were used in a second PCR of roughly 7 to 11 cycles. Each CDR3 protein gets one entry after TCRdb re-called the 5' RACE reads with MiXCR. The sample holds roughly 680,000 distinct CDR3 sequences; about 51% are singletons and the top ten take 13%. The source material was blood. These receptors were obtained from an elderly woman in good health.

V and J are TRBV4-1 and TRBJ2-3; D is possibly TRBD2 (6 bases). Trimming pared 5 bases from V and 4 bases from J, leaving 13 bases between. This CDR3 has 14 amino acids. The germline V gene encodes CDR1 MGHRA and CDR2 YSYEKL. In DNA form, the CDR3 reads TGCGCCAGCAGCGACCTAGCGAACCCAGATACGCAGTATTTT. This translates into CASSDLANPDTQYF.

This chain joins TRBV7-3 and TRBJ2-1, with D possibly TRBD2 on 6 matching bases. Germline lookup yields CDR1 SGHTA and CDR2 FQGTGA. V lost 3 bases and J 14 bases, leaving 14 bases between the germline ends. This CDR3 has 12 residues. CDR3 amino acids: CASSLEGPGKFF. CDR3 DNA sequence: TGTGCCAGCAGCTTGGAGGGGCCAGGGAAGTTCTTC.

The chain links TRBV20-1 to TRBJ2-3; no reliable D call. This CDR3 has 15 residues. Germline V CDR1 and CDR2: DFQATT, SNEGSKA (reference sequence). Trimming took off 1 base at V and 0 bases at J, with 11 bases between the two ends. CDR3 region: CSARGTSQSTDTQYF. DNA of the CDR3: TGCAGTGCTAGAGGGACCTCTCAGAGCACAGATACGCAGTATTTT.

This chain links TRBV5-1 with TRBJ1-2, with 7 bases matching TRBD1. After removal of 7 bases from V and 6 bases from J, the junction contained 12 bases not matched to a gene. The CDR3 runs to 14 residues. Germline CDR1 and CDR2: SGHRS and YFSETQ. The CDR3 is CASATTGDRDGYTF. The CDR3 nucleotides are TGCGCCAGCGCGACAACAGGGGATCGTGATGGCTACACCTTC.

Turning to this clonotype: Given a much more abundant clone one base away, this may be a read error. The chain carries TRBV29-1 and TRBJ2-7; no firm D call. Germline CDR1 reads SQVTM; CDR2 reads ANQGSEA. The CDR3 covers 10 residues. V gave up 4 bases and J gave up 10 bases, with 11 bases separating them. CDR3 in amino acids: CSVGTCYQYF. The CDR3 DNA sequence: TGCAGCGTTGGAACGTGTTACCAGTACTTC.

The table lists this clonotype with many counts. This chain connects TRBV29-1 to TRBJ2-3; tentatively, D is TRBD1 or TRBD2 (7 bases each). Germline assignment: CDR1 SQVTM and CDR2 ANQGSEA. The CDR3 length is 13 residues. V lost 8 bases and J lost 3, with 15 bases in between. CDR3 loop: CSLGQGGTDTQYF. CDR3 coding DNA: TGCAGCCTCGGGCAGGGGGGGACAGATACGCAGTATTTT.

J is TRBJ2-7 and V is TRBV6-6; no reliable D call. Trimming took 6 bases from V and 4 from J, leaving 19 bases between them. Germline V gene data show CDR1 as MNHNY and CDR2 as SVGAGI (reference sequence). CDR3 size: 15 residues. The CDR3 DNA reads TGTGCCAGCAGCACCCGGGCCCAGGCTGGATACGAGCAGTACTTC. Its translation is CASSTRAQAGYEQYF.

This clonotype has only one observation. This rearrangement joins TRBV20-1 to TRBJ2-7; D unclear. The assigned J gene may be wrong: the sequence end matches TRBJ2-5 better. The CDR3 loop spans 14 amino acids. Germline lookup yields CDR1 DFQATT and CDR2 SNEGSKA (reference sequence). The CDR3 protein is CSASWMPTQETQYF. The CDR3, as DNA: TGCAGTGCTAGCTGGATGCCAACCCAGGAGACCCAGTACTTC.

Only a few counts were recorded for this clonotype. This chain links TRBV4-3 with TRBJ2-4; D could derive from TRBD1 or TRBD2 (5 bases each). The J call is in doubt because the DNA end fits TRBJ2-7 better. This CDR3 spans 17 amino acids. Germline CDR1 and CDR2: LGHNA and YSLEER. CDR3 DNA: TGCGCCAGCAGCCAAACCTCCGCCGGGACGTCATCCTACGAGCAGTACTTC. Amino acid sequence: CASSQTSAGTSSYEQYF.

The rearrangement links TRBV29-1 to TRBJ2-1; TRBD1 aligns across 7 bases. Germline V gene sequence: CDR1 SQVTM, CDR2 ANQGSEA. V shed 6 bases, J shed 7 bases, and the junction held 6 bases outside the gene matches. The CDR3 sequence is 12 residues long. As DNA, the CDR3 is TGCAGCGTGCAAGACAGGGAAAATGAGCAGTTCTTC. Residues: CSVQDRENEQFF.

This clonotype showed up just once. The rearrangement links TRBV3-1 to TRBJ2-5; TRBD2 matches at 9 bases. This CDR3 is built from 17 residues. J gave up 11 bases and V 0 bases, and 16 bases lay outside the gene matches. Germline V lookup: CDR1 LGHDT, CDR2 YNNKEL (reference sequence). The CDR3 here is CASSQDGLLAGTYEQYF. The CDR3 nucleotides read TGTGCCAGCAGCCAAGATGGCCTGCTAGCGGGAACTTACGAACAGTACTTC.

This rearrangement joins TRBV7-9 to TRBJ2-5; D unclear. This CDR3 has 14 residues. Germline CDR1 is SEHNR and CDR2 is FQNEAQ (reference sequence). Trimming removed 0 bases from V and 5 bases from J, with 10 bases in between. The DNA of the CDR3 is TGTGCCAGCAGCTTAGCGCTGGGTGCGGAGACCCAGTACTTC. Its protein is CASSLALGAETQYF.

The rearrangement joins TRBV3-1 to TRBJ2-5; unclear D gene. The germline V gene encodes CDR1 LGHDT and CDR2 YNNKEL (reference sequence). V dropped 1 base and J dropped 5 bases, with 5 bases sitting between them. The CDR3 has 12 amino acids. The CDR3 sequence: CASSQAMETQYF. Written as DNA, the CDR3 is TGTGCCAGCAGCCAAGCTATGGAGACCCAGTACTTC.

To note about this clonotype: At one end, the junction sequence differs from germline, possibly due to a read error. The gene calls are TRBV10-3 and TRBJ1-6, with D unresolved. In germline, CDR1 is ENHRY, CDR2 SYGVKD. This CDR3 has 16 residues. This CDR3 is CAIGEAAALYNSPLHF. The CDR3 nucleotides read TGTGCCATCGGTGAGGCGGCGGCACTTTATAATTCACCCCTCCACTTT.

Ten or more counts support this clonotype. The chain is built from TRBV12-3 or TRBV12-4 and TRBJ1-2, with D maybe TRBD1 (5 bases). The CDR3 covers 14 residues. Trimming took off 4 bases at V and 5 bases at J, with 14 bases between the two ends. In DNA, the CDR3 is TGTGCCAGCAGTTCGGCAGGGCTGAGGTATGGCTACACCTTC. Encoded protein: CASSSAGLRYGYTF.

The chain is built from TRBV7-9 and TRBJ2-2; TRBD2 agrees at 13 bases. CDR3 length: 17 amino acids. The V segment lost 4 bases and the J segment 6 bases; nucleotides outside the gene matches: 8. Germline lookup yields CDR1 SEHNR and CDR2 FQNEAQ (reference sequence). DNA for the CDR3: TGTGCCAGCAGCTCGGGACTAGCGGGGATTGTCTCCGGGGAGCTGTTTTTT. The encoded protein is CASSSGLAGIVSGELFF.

Notes on this clonotype: Since a much larger clone is just one base distant, this may be a read error. CDR3: CASSDRIGSYNEQYF. The CDR3 DNA reads as TGTGCCAGCAGCGACCGTATAGGCTCCTACAATGAGCAGTACTTC. The chain joins TRBV28 to TRBJ2-7, with D uncertain. This CDR3 contains 15 residues. V lost 6 bases and J 7 bases, leaving 22 bases between the germline ends. Per germline, CDR1 MDHEN and CDR2 SYDVKM. The full variable domain, rest sourced from reference TRBV28 and TRBJ2-7, is DVKVTQSSRYLVKRTGEKVFLECVQDMDHENMFWYRQDPGLGLRLIYFSYDVKMKEKGDIPEGYSVSREKKERFSLILESASTNQTSMYLCASSDRIGSYNEQYFGPGTRLTVT.

This clonotype has at least ten counts. A much larger clone differs by one base, so this may be a read error. This chain uses TRBV6-6 with TRBJ2-4, with D possibly matching TRBD2 (5 bases). Germline loops: CDR1 MNHNY, CDR2 SVGAGI (reference sequence). The V end was cut by 6 bases, the J end by 5 bases, with 11 bases between. The CDR3 covers 13 residues. The CDR3, as DNA: TGTGCCAGCAGCCGAGCCGGGGAAAACATTCAGTACTTC. Residues: CASSRAGENIQYF.

This clonotype was observed at least ten times. The rearrangement joins TRBV6-5 to TRBJ1-2; the D gene is possibly TRBD1 (5 bases). V was pared by 5 bases and J by 5 bases, with 21 bases between. CDR3 length: 16 amino acids. In germline, CDR1 is MNHEY, CDR2 SVGAGI. CDR3 amino acids: CASSQGRARGIYGYTF. DNA of the CDR3: TGTGCCAGCAGTCAAGGCCGGGCGCGGGGGATTTATGGCTACACCTTC.

This clonotype showed up just a few times. V usage is TRBV20-1 and J usage is TRBJ1-2, with D hard to call. The V and J ends lost 7 bases and 4 bases respectively, with 10 bases between them. Germline assignment: CDR1 DFQATT and CDR2 SNEGSKA (reference sequence). The CDR3 is made up of 11 amino acids. For the CDR3, the DNA is TGCAGTGGTAGGGTTCGCTATGGCTACACCTTC. Its translation: CSGRVRYGYTF.

The CDR3: CSVVLAGVINEQFF. DNA of the CDR3: TGCAGCGTTGTTCTAGCGGGAGTAATCAATGAGCAGTTCTTC. The chain links TRBV29-1 to TRBJ2-1, with TRBD2 identical over 10 bases. V was pared by 4 bases and J by 6 bases, with 6 bases of the junction left unmatched. CDR3 length: 14 amino acids. The germline gives CDR1 SQVTM, CDR2 ANQGSEA.

The chain employs TRBV3-1 and TRBJ1-2, with unresolved D. V dropped 0 bases and J dropped 4 bases, with 12 bases sitting between them. CDR1 and CDR2 (germline): LGHDT, YNNKEL (reference sequence). There are 15 residues in the CDR3. As DNA, the CDR3 is TGTGCCAGCAGCCAAGATTCCTCAAGGACCTATGGCTACACCTTC. It is translated as CASSQDSSRTYGYTF.

This clonotype turned up a few times. This chain uses TRBV4-1 with TRBJ2-5; tentative D call: TRBD1 (6 bases). The germline gives CDR1 MGHRA, CDR2 YSYEKL. Trimming removed 4 bases at V and 5 bases at J, with 8 bases between. The CDR3 totals 12 residues. CDR3 amino acids: CASSRTGETQYF. The CDR3 region has the DNA TGCGCCAGCAGCCGAACAGGGGAGACCCAGTACTTC.

Many counts were recorded for this clonotype. Its ends do not fully match the called genes, so a read error is possible. The chain joins TRBV20-1 to TRBJ2-3, with D possibly called TRBD1 or TRBD2 (6 bases each). Germline-derived CDR1 and CDR2 are DFQATT and SNEGSKA (reference sequence). The length of the CDR3 is 14 residues. CDR3 nucleotide sequence: TGCAGTGCCAGAGATGGGGGGCACACAGATACGCAGTATTTT. This gives the protein CSARDGGHTDTQYF.

The V gene is TRBV14, the J gene TRBJ2-1, with D possibly being TRBD1 or TRBD2 (5 bases each). This CDR3 region has 15 residues. Germline CDR1 reads SGHDN; CDR2 reads FVKESK. Trimming cost V 3 bases and J 3 bases, with 12 bases left between them. The CDR3 nucleotides are TGTGCCAGCAGCCAGGTGGGGGATGGCTACAATGAGCAGTTCTTC. Amino acids: CASSQVGDGYNEQFF.